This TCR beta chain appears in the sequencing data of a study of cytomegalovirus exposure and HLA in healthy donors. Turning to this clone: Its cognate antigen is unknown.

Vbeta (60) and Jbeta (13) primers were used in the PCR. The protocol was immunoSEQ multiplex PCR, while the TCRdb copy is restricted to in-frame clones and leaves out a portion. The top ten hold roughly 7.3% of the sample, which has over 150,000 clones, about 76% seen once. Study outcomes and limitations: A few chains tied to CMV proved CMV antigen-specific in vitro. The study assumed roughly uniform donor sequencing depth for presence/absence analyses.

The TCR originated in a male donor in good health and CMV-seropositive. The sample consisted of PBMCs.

CDR3 loop: CAISESGTKQFF. In nucleotides, the CDR3 is TGTGCCATCAGTGAGTCCGGGACAAAGCAGTTCTTC. The chain employs TRBV10-3 and TRBJ2-1; possible D gene TRBD1, 6 bases. Germline V gene data show CDR1 as ENHRY and CDR2 as SYGVKD. V was clipped by 0 bases and J by 11 bases, with 8 bases between them. This CDR3 has 12 amino acids.